These 8 T cell receptor beta chains were sequenced from one sample in a study of T cell responses to AZD1222 COVID-19 vaccine. The data were produced by immunoSEQ multiplex PCR, yet TCRdb's version contains in-frame clones alone and is incomplete. The data show some 25,000 clones, 85% to 90% seen once. The source material was peripheral blood, sampled 28 days after the second AZD1222 dose. The receptors stem from an adult who received the AZD1222 COVID-19 vaccine.

The rearrangement joins TRBV3-1 (or the pseudogene TRBV3-2) to TRBJ2-2; D remains ambiguous. Trimming left V 1 base short and J 2 bases short, with 5 bases between. The CDR3 covers 14 residues. Germline CDR1 reads LGHDT; CDR2 reads YNNKEL (reference sequence). As DNA, the CDR3 is TGTGCCAGCAGCCAAGGAGTTAACACCGGGGAGCTGTTTTTT. This codes for CASSQGVNTGELFF.

The chain recombines TRBV5-1 with TRBJ1-6, with 8 bases aligning to TRBD1. The V gene end was trimmed by 4 bases and the J gene end by 6 bases; junction bases not matched to a gene: 12. This CDR3 is 17 amino acids long. CDR1 and CDR2 (germline): SGHRS, YFSETQ. The CDR3 region is CASSLTPGGAFNSPLHF. DNA for the CDR3: TGCGCCAGCAGCCTTACCCCAGGGGGCGCTTTTAATTCACCCCTCCACTTT.

This chain uses TRBV10-3 with TRBJ1-1; a possible D gene is TRBD1 (6 bases). Germline V gene lookup returns CDR1 ENHRY and CDR2 SYGVKD. Deletions cut 3 bases from V and 6 bases from J, with 14 bases between. There are 14 residues in the CDR3. CDR3 in amino acids: CAISDVNRVSEAFF. In DNA, the CDR3 is TGTGCCATCAGTGACGTGAACAGGGTTTCTGAAGCTTTCTTT.

The CDR3 sequence is CASRGRTYEQYF. The CDR3 nucleotides read TGTGCCAGTCGCGGCAGAACTTACGAGCAGTACTTC. The chain links TRBV27 to TRBJ2-7; no clear D gene. The germline V gene encodes CDR1 MNHEY and CDR2 SMNVEV (reference sequence). V lost 9 bases and J lost 4, with 13 bases in between. The CDR3 covers 12 residues.

The count of this clone is one. This chain links TRBV28 with TRBJ2-7; no reliable D call. V lost 0 bases and J 3 bases, leaving 6 bases between the germline ends. Germline V gene lookup returns CDR1 MDHEN and CDR2 SYDVKM. This CDR3 has 13 amino acids. The DNA for the CDR3 is TGTGCCAGCAGTTTATGGCCGGGCTACGAGCAGTACTTC. It codes for CASSLWPGYEQYF.

The chain joins TRBV21-1 to TRBJ1-3. TRBV21-1 is termed a pseudogene. The CDR3 covers 13 residues. CDR3 nucleotides: TGTGCCAGCAGCAAAGTAAGGGAAAACACCATATATTTT. Its translation: CASSKVRENTIYF.

The genes are TRBV6-5 and TRBJ2-7; TRBD1 matches 10 bases. The CDR3 totals 13 residues. J gave up 2 bases and V 9 bases, and 4 bases lay outside the gene matches. Germline V gene data show CDR1 as MNHEY and CDR2 as SVGAGI. CDR3 sequence: CASYGTGAYEQYF. The CDR3 nucleotides read TGTGCCAGTTACGGGACAGGGGCCTACGAGCAGTACTTC.

V and J are TRBV28 and TRBJ2-7; tentatively, D is TRBD1 or TRBD2 (5 bases each). The germline V gene encodes CDR1 MDHEN and CDR2 SYDVKM. V lost 7 bases to trimming and J lost 6 bases, with 10 bases between them. The CDR3 consists of 11 residues. The CDR3 spells CASNRGVEQYF. CDR3 DNA: TGTGCCAGCAACAGAGGGGTCGAGCAGTACTTC.